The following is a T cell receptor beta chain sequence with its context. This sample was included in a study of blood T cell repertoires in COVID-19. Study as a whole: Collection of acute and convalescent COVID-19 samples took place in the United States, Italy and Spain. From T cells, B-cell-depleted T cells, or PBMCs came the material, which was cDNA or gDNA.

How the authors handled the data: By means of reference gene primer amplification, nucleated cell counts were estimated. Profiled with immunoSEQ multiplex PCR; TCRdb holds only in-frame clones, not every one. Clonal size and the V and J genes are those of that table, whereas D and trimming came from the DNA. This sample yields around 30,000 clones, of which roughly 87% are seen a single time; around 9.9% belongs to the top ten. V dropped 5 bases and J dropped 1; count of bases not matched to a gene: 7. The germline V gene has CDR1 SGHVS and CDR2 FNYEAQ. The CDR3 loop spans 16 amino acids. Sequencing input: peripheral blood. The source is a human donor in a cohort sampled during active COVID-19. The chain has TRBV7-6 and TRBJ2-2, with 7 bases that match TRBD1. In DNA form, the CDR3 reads TGTGCCAGCAGCCCAGGACAGGTCCAGAACACCGGGGAGCTGTTTTTT. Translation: CASSPGQVQNTGELFF.